This is a list of T cell receptor beta chains from one sample in a study of shared clonotypes between healthy human individuals. Produced via immunoSEQ multiplex PCR; TCRdb's table is partial and in-frame only. The sample yields roughly 770,000 clones, approximately 96% seen once. The material sequenced was naive CD8+ T cells sorted from blood. The receptors stem from a man aged 30 to 39 in good health. CDR3s include the opening cysteine and the closing phenylalanine or tryptophan.

j_gene | len | v_gene | CDR3aa
TRBJ1-2 | 13 | TRBV7-2 | CASSFYNHDGYTF
TRBJ2-2 | 15 | TRBV29-1 | CSVELAGAVTGELFF
TRBJ2-5 | 14 | TRBV2 | CASRARGRGETQYF
TRBJ2-7 | 13 | TRBV27 | CASSLLQGNEQYF
TRBJ1-1 | 12 | TRBV13 | CASSSLATEAFF
TRBJ2-5 | 13 | TRBV27 | CASSLRIGRAQYF
TRBJ2-1 | 18 | TRBV4-2 | CASSQRMARASSENEQFF
TRBJ2-7 | 16 | TRBV4-3 | CASSRVSGSTSYEQYF
TRBJ2-7 | 14 | TRBV27 | CASSLSAGGYEQYF
TRBJ2-5 | 15 | TRBV6-1 | CASKKVAGGIGTQYF
TRBJ2-7 | 16 | TRBV4-1 | CASSQHIGTGSYEQYF
TRBJ2-7 | 11 | TRBV6-1 | CASSDSVEQYF
TRBJ1-1 | 15 | TRBV2 | CASGSRWGPNTEAFF
TRBJ1-1 | 14 | TRBV7-2 | CASSIPGLITEAFF
TRBJ2-3 | 15 | TRBV30 | CAWSSDGRASDTQYF
TRBJ2-5 | 14 | TRBV19 | CASREDTLQETQYF
TRBJ2-2 | 14 | TRBV6-5 | CASNGQVNTGELFF
TRBJ2-7 | 12 | TRBV2 | CASSKRGYEQYF
TRBJ2-1 | 14 | TRBV7-7 | CASSSGGGRNEQFF
TRBJ2-7 | 15 | TRBV14 | CASSRGTSGSYEQYF
TRBJ2-3 | 14 | TRBV15 | CATSAPGLTDTQYF
TRBJ2-7 | 14 | TRBV11-3 | CASSPRGGNYEQYF
TRBJ1-1 | 16 | TRBV7-8 | CASSSPRAGGNTEAFF
TRBJ2-3 | 13 | TRBV19 | CASSRVNTDTQYF
TRBJ1-3 | 16 | TRBV9 | CASSGQGGGSGNTIYF
TRBJ2-1 | 15 | TRBV11-2 | CASSSGLAPLHEQFF
TRBJ2-7 | 15 | TRBV13 | CASSLGTGSSYEQYF
TRBJ2-1 | 14 | TRBV6-1 | CASSEVSSYNEQFF
TRBJ1-5 | 14 | TRBV2 | CASKNHRAGEPQHF
TRBJ2-7 | 14 | TRBV7-9 | CASSFPGTIGEQYF
TRBJ1-4 | 16 | TRBV4-3 | CASSQDPGTGGEKLFF
TRBJ2-7 | 13 | TRBV5-1 | CASRGRSSYEQYF
TRBJ2-1 | 13 | TRBV15 | CATRGDSYNEQFF
TRBJ2-7 | 14 | TRBV27 | CASSPWDRAYEQYF
TRBJ1-1 | 14 | TRBV4-1 | CASSQDRGNTEAFF
TRBJ2-1 | 18 | TRBV7-9 | CASSSPRLAGTPYNEQFF
TRBJ2-7 | 15 | TRBV7-9 | CASTPSLVRSYEQYF
TRBJ2-1 | 19 | TRBV14 | CASSQVGGTTWGSYNEQFF
TRBJ2-1 | 20 | TRBV11-3 | CASSPRQGADPSSSYNEQFF
TRBJ1-5 | 14 | TRBV27 | CATKVGGGHQPQHF
TRBJ1-2 | 15 | TRBV5-1 | CASSSSATGLDGYTF